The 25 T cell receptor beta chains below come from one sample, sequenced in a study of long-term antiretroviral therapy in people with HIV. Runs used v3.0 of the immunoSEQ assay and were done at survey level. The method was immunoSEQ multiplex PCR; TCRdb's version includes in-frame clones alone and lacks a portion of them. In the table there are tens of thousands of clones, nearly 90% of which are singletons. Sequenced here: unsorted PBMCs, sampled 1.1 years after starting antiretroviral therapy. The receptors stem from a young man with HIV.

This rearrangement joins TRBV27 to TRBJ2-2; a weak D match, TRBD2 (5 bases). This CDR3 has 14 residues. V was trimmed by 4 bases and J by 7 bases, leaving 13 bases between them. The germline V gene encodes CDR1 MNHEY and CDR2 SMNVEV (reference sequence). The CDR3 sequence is CASSSLVSGGELFF. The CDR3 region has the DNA TGTGCCAGCAGTTCTTTAGTAAGCGGCGGGGAGCTGTTTTTT.

CDR3: CASSLGSQGVYEQYF. The CDR3 DNA follows: TGTGCCAGCAGCTTGGGATCACAGGGGGTATACGAGCAGTACTTC. The rearrangement links TRBV6-5 to TRBJ2-7; TRBD1 agrees at 8 bases. With 6 bases clipped from V and 4 bases from J, the junction kept 11 bases outside the gene matches. There are 15 residues in the CDR3. Per the germline V gene, CDR1 is MNHEY and CDR2 is SVGAGI.

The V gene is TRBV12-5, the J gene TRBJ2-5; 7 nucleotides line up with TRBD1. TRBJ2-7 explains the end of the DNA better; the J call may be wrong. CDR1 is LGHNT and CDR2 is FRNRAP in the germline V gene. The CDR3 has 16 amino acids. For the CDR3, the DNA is TGTGCTAGTGGTAACCCGGGACAGACGAGCTCCTACGAGCAGTACTTC. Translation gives CASGNPGQTSSYEQYF.

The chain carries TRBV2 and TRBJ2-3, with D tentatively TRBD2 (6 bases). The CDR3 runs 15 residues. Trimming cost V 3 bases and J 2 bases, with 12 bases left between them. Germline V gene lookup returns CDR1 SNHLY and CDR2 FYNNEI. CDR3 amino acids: CASSDTGRVTDTQYF. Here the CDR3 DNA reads TGTGCCAGCAGTGACACCGGGAGAGTCACAGATACGCAGTATTTT.

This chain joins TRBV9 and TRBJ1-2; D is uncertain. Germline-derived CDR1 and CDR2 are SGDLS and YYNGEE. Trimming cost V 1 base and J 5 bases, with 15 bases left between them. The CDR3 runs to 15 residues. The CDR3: CASSVNPETGYGYTF. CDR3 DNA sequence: TGTGCCAGCAGCGTAAATCCGGAGACGGGGTATGGCTACACCTTC.

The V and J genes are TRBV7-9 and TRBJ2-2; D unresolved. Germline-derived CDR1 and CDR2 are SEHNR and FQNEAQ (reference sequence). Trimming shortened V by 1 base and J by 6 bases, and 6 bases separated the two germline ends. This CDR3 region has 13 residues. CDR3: CASSLVMPGELFF. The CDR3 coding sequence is TGTGCCAGCAGCTTAGTAATGCCCGGGGAGCTGTTTTTT. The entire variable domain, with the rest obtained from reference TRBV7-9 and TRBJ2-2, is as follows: DTGVSQNPRHKITKRGQNVTFRCDPISEHNRLYWYRQTLGQGPEFLTYFQNEAQLEKSRLLSDRFSAERPKGSFSTLEIQRTEQGDSAMYLCASSLVMPGELFFGEGSRLTVL.

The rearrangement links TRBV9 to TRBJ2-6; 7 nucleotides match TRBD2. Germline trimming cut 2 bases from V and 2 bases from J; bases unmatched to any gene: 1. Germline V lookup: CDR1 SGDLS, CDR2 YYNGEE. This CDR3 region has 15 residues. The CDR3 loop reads CASSVGGAGANVLTF. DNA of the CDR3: TGTGCCAGCAGCGTGGGAGGGGCTGGGGCCAACGTCCTGACTTTC.

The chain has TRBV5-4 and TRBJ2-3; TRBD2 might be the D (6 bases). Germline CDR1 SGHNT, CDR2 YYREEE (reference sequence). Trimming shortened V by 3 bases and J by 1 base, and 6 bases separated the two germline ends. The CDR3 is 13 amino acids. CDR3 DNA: TGTGCCAGCAGCTCGGGGGGCACAGATACGCAGTATTTT. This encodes CASSSGGTDTQYF. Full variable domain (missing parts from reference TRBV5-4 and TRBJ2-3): ETGVTQSPTHLIKTRGQQVTLRCSSQSGHNTVSWYQQALGQGPQFIFQYYREEENGRGNFPPRFSGLQFPNYSSELNVNALELDDSALYLCASSSGGTDTQYFGPGTRLTVL.

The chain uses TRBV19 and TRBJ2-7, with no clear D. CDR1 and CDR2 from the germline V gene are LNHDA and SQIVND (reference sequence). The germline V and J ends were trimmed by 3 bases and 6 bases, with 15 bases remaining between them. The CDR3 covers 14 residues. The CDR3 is CASSIRLFWREQYF. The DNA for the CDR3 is TGTGCCAGTAGTATCCGTCTCTTTTGGCGCGAGCAGTACTTC.

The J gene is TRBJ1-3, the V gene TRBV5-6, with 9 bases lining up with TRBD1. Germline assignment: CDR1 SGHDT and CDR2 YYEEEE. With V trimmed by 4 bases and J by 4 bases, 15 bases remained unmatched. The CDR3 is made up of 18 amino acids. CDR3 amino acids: CASSPGQGLLLTGNTIYF. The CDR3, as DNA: TGTGCCAGCAGCCCGGGACAGGGTCTTTTACTTACCGGAAACACCATATATTTT.

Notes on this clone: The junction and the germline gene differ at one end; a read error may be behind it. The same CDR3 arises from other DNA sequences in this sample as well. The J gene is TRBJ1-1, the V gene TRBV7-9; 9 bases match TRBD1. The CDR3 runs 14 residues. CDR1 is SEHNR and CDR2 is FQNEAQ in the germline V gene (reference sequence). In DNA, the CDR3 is TGTGCCAGCAGCCGGGGACAGGGATACCCTGAAGCCTTCTTT. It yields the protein CASSRGQGYPEAFF.

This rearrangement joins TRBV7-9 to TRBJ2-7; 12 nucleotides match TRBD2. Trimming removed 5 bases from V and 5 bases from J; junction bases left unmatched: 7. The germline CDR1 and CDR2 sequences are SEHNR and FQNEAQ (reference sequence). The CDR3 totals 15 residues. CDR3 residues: CASSLLAGGLNEQYF. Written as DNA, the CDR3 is TGTGCCAGCAGCCTTCTAGCGGGAGGGCTCAACGAGCAGTACTTC.

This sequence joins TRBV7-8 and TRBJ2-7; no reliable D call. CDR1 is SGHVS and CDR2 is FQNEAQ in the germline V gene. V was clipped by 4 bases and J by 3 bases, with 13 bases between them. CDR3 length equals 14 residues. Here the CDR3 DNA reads TGTGCCAGCAGCTGGCTAGAGGCCCTCTACGAGCAGTACTTC. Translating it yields CASSWLEALYEQYF.

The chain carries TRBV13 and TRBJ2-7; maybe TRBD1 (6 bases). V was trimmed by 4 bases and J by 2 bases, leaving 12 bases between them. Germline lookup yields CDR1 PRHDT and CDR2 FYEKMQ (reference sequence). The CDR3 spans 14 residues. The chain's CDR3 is CASSSSQGTYEQYF. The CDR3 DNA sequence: TGTGCCAGCAGCTCCTCACAGGGAACCTACGAGCAGTACTTC.

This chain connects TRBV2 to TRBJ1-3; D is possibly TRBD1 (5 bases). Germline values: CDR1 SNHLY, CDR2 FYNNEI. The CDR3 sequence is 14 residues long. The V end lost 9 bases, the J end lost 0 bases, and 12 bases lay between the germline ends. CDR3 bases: TGTGCCAGGACAGCGCCCGACTCTGGAAACACCATATATTTT. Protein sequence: CARTAPDSGNTIYF.

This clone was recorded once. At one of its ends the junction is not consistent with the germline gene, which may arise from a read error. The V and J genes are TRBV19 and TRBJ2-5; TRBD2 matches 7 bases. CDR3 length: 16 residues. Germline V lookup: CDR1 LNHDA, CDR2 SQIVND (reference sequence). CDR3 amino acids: CASSLEGGAGIETQYF. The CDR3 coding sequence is TGTGCCAGTAGTTTAGAGGGAGGGGCAGGGATAGAGACCCAGTACTTC.

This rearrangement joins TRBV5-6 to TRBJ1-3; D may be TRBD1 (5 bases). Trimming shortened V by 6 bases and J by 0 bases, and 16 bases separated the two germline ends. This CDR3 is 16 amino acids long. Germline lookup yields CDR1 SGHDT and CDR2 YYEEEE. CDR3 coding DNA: TGTGCCAGCACCCGCTGGGGGGGGAGCTCTGGAAACACCATATATTTT. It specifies CASTRWGGSSGNTIYF.

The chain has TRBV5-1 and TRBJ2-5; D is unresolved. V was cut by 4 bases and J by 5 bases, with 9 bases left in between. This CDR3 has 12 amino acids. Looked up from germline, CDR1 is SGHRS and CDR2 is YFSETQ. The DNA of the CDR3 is TGCGCCAGCAGCGACCAGATGGAGACCCAGTACTTC. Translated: CASSDQMETQYF.

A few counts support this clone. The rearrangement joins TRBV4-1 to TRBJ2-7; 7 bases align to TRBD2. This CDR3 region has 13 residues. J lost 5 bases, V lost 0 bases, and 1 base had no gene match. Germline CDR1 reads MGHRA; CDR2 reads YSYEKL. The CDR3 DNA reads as TGCGCCAGCAGCCAAGAGGGAGGGGACGAGCAGTACTTC. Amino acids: CASSQEGGDEQYF.

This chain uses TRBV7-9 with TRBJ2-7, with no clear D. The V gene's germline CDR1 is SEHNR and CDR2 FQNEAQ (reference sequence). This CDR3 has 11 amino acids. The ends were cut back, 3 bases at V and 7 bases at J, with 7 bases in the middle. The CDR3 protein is CASSFLYEQYF. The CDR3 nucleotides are TGTGCCAGCAGCTTTCTGTATGAGCAGTACTTC.

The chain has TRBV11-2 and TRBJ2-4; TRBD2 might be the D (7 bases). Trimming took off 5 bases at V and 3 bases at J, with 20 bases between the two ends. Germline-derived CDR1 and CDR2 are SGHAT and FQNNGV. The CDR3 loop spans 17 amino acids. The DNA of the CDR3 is TGTGCCAGCAGCCCTAGCCCCCGGGGGGCAGTCAAAAACATTCAGTACTTC. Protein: CASSPSPRGAVKNIQYF.

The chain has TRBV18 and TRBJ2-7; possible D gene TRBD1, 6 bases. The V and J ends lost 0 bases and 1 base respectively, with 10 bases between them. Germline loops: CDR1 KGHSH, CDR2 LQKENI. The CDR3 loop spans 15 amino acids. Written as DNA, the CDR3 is TGTGCCAGCTCACCACCGGGGGCCGGGTCCTACGAGCAGTACTTC. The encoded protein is CASSPPGAGSYEQYF.

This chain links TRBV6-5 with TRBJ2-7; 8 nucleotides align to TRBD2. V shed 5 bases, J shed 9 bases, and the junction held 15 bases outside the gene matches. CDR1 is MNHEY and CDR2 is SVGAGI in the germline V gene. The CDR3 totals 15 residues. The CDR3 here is CASSSAGGGFGWQYF. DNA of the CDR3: TGTGCCAGCAGTAGTGCGGGAGGTGGCTTTGGTTGGCAGTACTTC.

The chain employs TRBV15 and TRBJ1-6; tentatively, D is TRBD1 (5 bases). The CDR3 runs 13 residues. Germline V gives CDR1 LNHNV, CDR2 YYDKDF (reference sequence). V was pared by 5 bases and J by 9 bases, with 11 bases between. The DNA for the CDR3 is TGTGCCACCAGCCGCGATAGGGGTTCACCCCTCCACTTT. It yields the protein CATSRDRGSPLHF.

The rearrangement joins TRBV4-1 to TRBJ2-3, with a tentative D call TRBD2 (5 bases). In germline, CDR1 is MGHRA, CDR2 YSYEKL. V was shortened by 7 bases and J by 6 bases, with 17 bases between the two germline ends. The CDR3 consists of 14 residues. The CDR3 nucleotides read TGCGCCAGCACCGAGGGAACTAGTACGGATACGCAGTATTTT. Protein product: CASTEGTSTDTQYF.